These T cell receptor beta chains were read from a single sample in a study of blood T cell repertoires in COVID-19. Generated by immunoSEQ multiplex PCR, the TCRdb table keeps only in-frame clones and is missing some. The table shows 150,000 to 200,000 clones, with about 80% occurring only once. The specimen was peripheral blood. These receptors came from a man aged 55 to 70 with acute or convalescent COVID-19. Each CDR3 is given with its conserved first and last residue. The order of the fields is CDR3 length, V gene, clone size, D gene, J gene, CDR3 DNA, CDR3 protein. A D gene is named only where the DNA matches it firmly. Size is stated for part of the rows, as once, few or many counts, or as a class when the clone is expanded.

17	TRBV28	NA	NA	TRBJ1-1	TGTGCCAGCAGTTTTAGCTTTGGAGTGGGGGGTAACACTGAAGCTTTCTTT	CASSFSFGVGGNTEAFF
14	TRBV4-1	once	NA	TRBJ2-3	TGCGCCAGCAGGCGTTCTTCCGGCACAGATACGCAGTATTTT	CASRRSSGTDTQYF
15	TRBV15	NA	NA	TRBJ1-1	TGTGCCACCAGCAGAGATCTCAGGGGTCTTACTGAAGCTTTCTTT	CATSRDLRGLTEAFF
13	TRBV2	NA	TRBD1	TRBJ1-2	TGTGCCAGCACTACGGGACAGGGGGATGGCTACACCTTC	CASTTGQGDGYTF
13	TRBV12-3/TRBV12-4	NA	NA	TRBJ1-1	TGTGCCAGCACGTGGTCTGGAGGTGCTGAAGCTTTCTTT	CASTWSGGAEAFF
20	TRBV6-2/TRBV6-3	NA	TRBD2	TRBJ2-1	TGTGCCAGCAGTTACTTCCGCGGACTAGCGGGAGGTGGGCCCTACAATGAGCAGTTCTTC	CASSYFRGLAGGGPYNEQFF
15	TRBV3-1/TRBV3-2	NA	NA	TRBJ2-7	TGTGCCAGCAGCCAATATTCGGGAGACGGGTACGAGCAGTACTTC	CASSQYSGDGYEQYF
15	TRBV11-2	NA	TRBD2	TRBJ2-7	TGTGCCAGCAGCTTAGAGTCGGGAGGGCCCCACGAGCAGTACTTC	CASSLESGGPHEQYF
14	TRBV5-5	NA	NA	TRBJ1-1	TGTGCCAGCAGCCTCCGGAGGTCCAACACTGAAGCTTTCTTT	CASSLRRSNTEAFF
17	TRBV19	NA	TRBD1	TRBJ1-2	TGTGCCAGTAGTATAGATCTCGTGCAGGGGGTGAACTATGGCTACACCTTC	CASSIDLVQGVNYGYTF
16	TRBV4-2	NA	NA	TRBJ2-4	TGTGCCAGCAGCCAAGGGGCGGGGCTAGCCAAAAACATTCAGTACTTC	CASSQGAGLAKNIQYF
13	TRBV20-1	NA	NA	TRBJ2-2	TGCAGTGCTAGTGAACCTAGGACCGGGGAGCTGTTTTTT	CSASEPRTGELFF
14	TRBV29-1	once	NA	TRBJ1-2	TGCAGCGTATCCCCCTGGGCACGCAACTATGGCTACACCTTC	CSVSPWARNYGYTF
16	TRBV19	NA	TRBD1	TRBJ1-2	TGTGCCAGTAGTGCGACCTACACAGGGGGCGGCTATGGCTACACCTTC	CASSATYTGGGYGYTF
13	TRBV6-2/TRBV6-3	NA	NA	TRBJ1-1	TGTGCCAGCAGTTACTCCGGGGGGGCTGAAGCTTTCTTT	CASSYSGGAEAFF
13	TRBV7-9	medium-sized	NA	TRBJ2-7	TGTGCCAGCAGCTGGGGGGACAGCGACGAGCAGTACTTC	CASSWGDSDEQYF
12	TRBV12-3/TRBV12-4	NA	TRBD2	TRBJ2-7	TGTGCCAGCGGGCTAGCGGGAGGGTGGCAGTACTTC	CASGLAGGWQYF
14	TRBV4-1	NA	NA	TRBJ1-5	TGCGCCAGCAGCCAAAAGGAAGGGGATCAGCCCCAGCATTTT	CASSQKEGDQPQHF
14	TRBV9	NA	TRBD2	TRBJ2-1	TGTGCCAGCAGCGTAGCTAGCGGGATGAATGAGCAGTTCTTC	CASSVASGMNEQFF
15	TRBV20-1	NA	TRBD2	TRBJ2-7	TGCAGTGCTAGTGGGACTAGCGGAGAGAACTACGAGCAGTACTTC	CSASGTSGENYEQYF
17	TRBV5-1	NA	NA	TRBJ2-3	TGCGCCAGCAGAACGGGCTTCGGGACAATTAGCACAGATACGCAGTATTTT	CASRTGFGTISTDTQYF
13	TRBV7-3	NA	NA	TRBJ1-1	TGTGCCAGCAGCTGGGGGGTTCGCACTGAAGCTTTCTTT	CASSWGVRTEAFF
15	TRBV5-1	NA	TRBD2	TRBJ2-1	TGCGCCAGCAGCTGGACTAGCGGGTCATTCGATGAGCAGTTCTTC	CASSWTSGSFDEQFF
17	TRBV19	NA	TRBD1	TRBJ1-5	TGTGCCAGTACCCGTCTTACAGGGGGGGTGGGCAATCAGCCCCAGCATTTT	CASTRLTGGVGNQPQHF
13	TRBV19	NA	TRBD1	TRBJ2-5	TGTGCCAGTAGTGCCCAGACAGGGGGGACCCAGTACTTC	CASSAQTGGTQYF
14	TRBV5-1	NA	NA	TRBJ2-7	TGCGCCAGCAGCTTGCAGGGGGCGGGGGACGAGCAGTACTTC	CASSLQGAGDEQYF
14	TRBV6-6	NA	NA	TRBJ1-1	TGTGCCAGCACAACAGGGTGGGGTGACACTGAAGCTTTCTTT	CASTTGWGDTEAFF
13	TRBV5-1	NA	NA	TRBJ2-6	TGCGCCAGCGCCGGGGCTGGGGCCAACGTCCTGACTTTC	CASAGAGANVLTF
15	TRBV7-8	NA	NA	TRBJ2-1	TGTGCCAGCAGCTTGTTGACAGCGACAGCCAATGAGCAGTTCTTC	CASSLLTATANEQFF
13	TRBV6-6	NA	NA	TRBJ1-2	TGTGCCAGCAGACCAGGGCTAGGCGGTGGCTACACCTTC	CASRPGLGGGYTF
17	TRBV12-5	NA	TRBD1	TRBJ1-5	TGTGCTAGTGGTTTGAGATCTAAGGACAGGGACAATCAGCCCCAGCATTTT	CASGLRSKDRDNQPQHF
13	TRBV7-9	NA	NA	TRBJ2-7	TGTGCCAGCAGCTTAGATATCAGCGACGAGCAGTACTTC	CASSLDISDEQYF
18	TRBV4-3	NA	NA	TRBJ1-2	TGCGCCAGCAGCCAAGAATTTTGGCAGGGTAGGGGATGGAGTGGCTACACCTTC	CASSQEFWQGRGWSGYTF
16	TRBV19	few	NA	TRBJ2-2	TGTGCCAGTAGTATTTTACCGGGACACGGTACGGGGGAGCTGTTTTTT	CASSILPGHGTGELFF
12	TRBV9	few	TRBD1	TRBJ1-2	TGTGCCAGCAGCGCGGACAGGGGGGGCTACACCTTC	CASSADRGGYTF
13	TRBV4-3	NA	TRBD1	TRBJ1-2	TGCGCCAGCAGCCAAGACAGGGGGCATGGCTACACCTTC	CASSQDRGHGYTF
15	TRBV3-1/TRBV3-2	few	NA	TRBJ2-5	TGTGCCAGCAGCGATGGGTGGGGGCTAGGTGAGACCCAGTACTTC	CASSDGWGLGETQYF
12	TRBV7-9	NA	NA	TRBJ2-4	TGTGCCAGCAGCTTTGGGGACACAGCCCAGTACTTC	CASSFGDTAQYF
16	TRBV5-4	NA	NA	TRBJ2-5	TGTGCCAGCAGCTGGCGGAAGGGTGGACAACAAGAGACCCAGTACTTC	CASSWRKGGQQETQYF
15	TRBV4-2	NA	NA	TRBJ1-2	TGTGCCAGCAGCCAAGAGGCCAGGGAAGGTTATGGCTACACCTTC	CASSQEAREGYGYTF
14	TRBV5-4	NA	TRBD2	TRBJ2-7	TGTGCCATCCATTGGCGGGGGGACTCCTACGAGCAGTACTTC	CAIHWRGDSYEQYF
13	TRBV10-3	NA	TRBD2	TRBJ2-3	TGTGCCACGACTAGCGGGACAGCAGATACGCAGTATTTT	CATTSGTADTQYF
13	TRBV6-5	NA	NA	TRBJ1-2	TGTGCCAGCAGCGTCGACAGGTTCTATGGCTACACCTTC	CASSVDRFYGYTF
16	TRBV10-1	NA	NA	TRBJ1-1	TGCGCCAGCAGTGGGTCGTCGGACAGATTGAACACTGAAGCTTTCTTT	CASSGSSDRLNTEAFF
19	TRBV3-1/TRBV3-2	NA	NA	TRBJ2-3	TGTGCCAGCAGCCCAGGGAGGGGCCCTTTGGGGGGGGCCACAGATACGCAGTATTTT	CASSPGRGPLGGATDTQYF
15	TRBV5-6	few	TRBD2	TRBJ2-7	TGTGCCAGCAGGGAAACCGGGACTAGGATTTACGAGCAGTACTTC	CASRETGTRIYEQYF
15	TRBV14	NA	TRBD2	TRBJ2-5	TGTGCCAGCAGCCGCGGACTAGCTATGTCGGAGACCCAGTACTTC	CASSRGLAMSETQYF
13	TRBV5-1	NA	TRBD1	TRBJ1-2	TGCGCCAGCAGGCTGGACAGGGACGATGGCTACACCTTC	CASRLDRDDGYTF
14	TRBV10-3	NA	TRBD1	TRBJ1-4	TGTGCCATCAGCCCCGACAGGGGGAATGAAAAACTGTTTTTT	CAISPDRGNEKLFF
16	TRBV5-1	NA	TRBD2	TRBJ2-3	TGCGCCAGCAGCTTGGGGGGACTAGCGGAAACAGATACGCAGTATTTT	CASSLGGLAETDTQYF
14	TRBV25-1	once	TRBD2	TRBJ2-3	TGTGCCAGCAGCAGCCGGACTAGCGAAGATACGCAGTATTTT	CASSSRTSEDTQYF
15	TRBV10-2	NA	NA	TRBJ2-1	TGCGCCAGCAGGGGGGGGGCCGCCCCTTACAATGAGCAGTTCTTC	CASRGGAAPYNEQFF